This T cell receptor beta chain is drawn from a study of beta chain features in type 1 diabetes. On the study more broadly: Sorted cells, around 100 million in number, were examined across all samples.

Isolated RNA was reverse transcribed in full, so expressed TCRB transcripts were sequenced. Sequencing of naive, central memory and regulatory T cell samples gave an average of about 3.7 million reads. Clones were read by immunoSEQ multiplex PCR, and TCRdb kept only the in-frame ones, dropping some. The sample consists of more than 300,000 clones, 9.6% of them appearing once. Whole-study results and caveats: Patients with Type 1 diabetes showed moderately but significantly shorter TCRB CDR3s in all four CD4+ subsets.

In germline, CDR1 is MNHEY, CDR2 SMNVEV (reference sequence). With V trimmed by 2 bases and J by 7 bases, 10 bases remained unmatched. This CDR3 region has 16 residues. In this sample, this clone turned up a few times. The antigen remains undetermined. The receptor was derived from a man aged 25-45 years with type 1 diabetes. The rearrangement uses TRBV27 and TRBJ2-5, with 10 bases matching TRBD2. Material: central memory CD4+ T cells from blood. CDR3 sequence reads: CASSLLAGAQVGTQYF. The CDR3 DNA follows: TGTGCCAGCAGTTTACTAGCGGGAGCTCAGGTCGGGACCCAGTACTTC.